Listed here are 5 T cell receptor beta chains from one sample, sequenced in a study of T cell changes during pregnancy in multiple sclerosis. Profiled with immunoSEQ multiplex PCR; TCRdb holds only in-frame clones, not every one. Among approximately 65,000 clones, roughly 92% were seen once, and the ten largest hold 2.5% to 3.5%. The sequences come from CD8+ T cells from peripheral blood mononuclear cells, collected in the third trimester of pregnancy. The receptors derive from a female donor in good health, enrolled as a control in a pregnancy study.

For the CDR3, the DNA is TGTGCCAGCAGCTTAGACGACAGAGACTACGAGCAGTACTTC. Protein sequence: CASSLDDRDYEQYF. This chain joins TRBV7-2 and TRBJ2-7, with D possibly TRBD1 on 5 matching bases. V was clipped by 1 base and J by 3 bases, with 10 bases between them. There are 14 residues in the CDR3. From germline, CDR1 is SGHTA and CDR2 FQGNSA.

This rearrangement joins TRBV2 to TRBJ1-5; D gene unclear. This CDR3 has 12 residues. Trimming removed 3 bases from V and 7 bases from J, with 7 bases in between. CDR1 is SNHLY, CDR2 FYNNEI, per germline. In DNA form, the CDR3 reads TGTGCCAGCAGTGATCCGGGGCAGCCCCAGCATTTT. Encoded protein: CASSDPGQPQHF.

A few counts support this clone. The chain carries TRBV2 and TRBJ1-1; possible D gene TRBD1, 6 bases. The CDR3 totals 12 residues. Trimming pared 7 bases from V and 7 bases from J, leaving 13 bases between. Germline-derived CDR1 and CDR2 are SNHLY and FYNNEI. The CDR3 bases are TGTGCCAGCAAAGGGGGACACCATGAAGCTTTCTTT. Residues: CASKGGHHEAFF.

This sequence joins TRBV5-5 and TRBJ2-7; 9 bases line up with TRBD1. Germline lookup yields CDR1 SGHKS and CDR2 YYEKEE (reference sequence). The CDR3 runs 15 residues. V lost 4 bases to trimming and J lost 7 bases; unmatched junction nucleotides: 12. CDR3 bases: TGTGCCAGCAGCGAAGCCCACAGGGGGCGGGGGGAGCAGTACTTC. It is translated as CASSEAHRGRGEQYF.

V is TRBV7-9 and J is TRBJ1-1, with TRBD1 identical over 12 bases. With V trimmed by 4 bases and J by 6 bases, 15 bases remained unmatched. The CDR3 length is 18 residues. Germline V CDR1 and CDR2: SEHNR, FQNEAQ (reference sequence). The CDR3 nucleotides read TGTGCCAGCAGCTCAAAGCTTGGGACAGGGGGCGGAATTGCTGAAGCTTTCTTT. Its translation: CASSSKLGTGGGIAEAFF.